This record looks at one TCR beta chain sequence and its context. What it binds is not known. Using immunoSEQ multiplex PCR, the repertoire was profiled, and TCRdb retains in-frame clones only, with some absent. The sample shows 110,000 or so clones, about 63% of them seen only once. The data were taken from a study of shared clonotypes between healthy human individuals. Study-wide results and limits: Shared across a handful of donors were roughly 4.8% of the naive CD4 clonotypes.

In germline, CDR1 is SEHNR, CDR2 FQNEAQ (reference sequence). CDR3 length: 13 residues. Trimming cost V 5 bases and J 5 bases, with 10 bases left between them. This sequence joins TRBV7-9 and TRBJ1-5; D is undetermined. The sequence came from a woman in her thirties in good health. The sample taken for sequencing was memory CD8+ T cells sorted from blood. The subset was: CD45RO+ cells pooled with CCR7-negative TemRA cells. DNA of the CDR3: TGTGCCAGCAGCGGGCGGAAACATCAGCCCCAGCATTTT. Its translation: CASSGRKHQPQHF.